The 15 T cell receptor beta chains listed next were all sequenced from one sample in a study of cytomegalovirus exposure and HLA in healthy donors. Vbeta (60) and Jbeta (13) primers were used in the PCR. Repertoires were generated with immunoSEQ multiplex PCR, while TCRdb's copy carries only in-frame clones and drops some. The profile shows 150,000 to 200,000 clones, 75% to 90% of them singletons. Sequenced sample: PBMCs. The source is a woman in her late teens or twenties in good health and CMV-seronegative.

The V call is TRBV10-3, the J call TRBJ1-2, with TRBD1 as a possible D gene (6 bases). Trimming left V 8 bases short and J 4 bases short, with 26 bases between. Germline V gene lookup returns CDR1 ENHRY and CDR2 SYGVKD. The CDR3 sequence is 17 residues long. CDR3 in amino acids: CAIGPGPHREYGYGYTF. Here the CDR3 DNA reads TGTGCCATCGGTCCAGGGCCTCACAGGGAGTATGGCTATGGCTACACCTTC.

The gene calls are TRBV6-6 and TRBJ1-6; no clear D gene. There are 12 residues in the CDR3. V gave up 1 base and J gave up 10 bases, with 5 bases separating them. Per the germline V gene, CDR1 is MNHNY and CDR2 is SVGAGI (reference sequence). DNA of the CDR3: TGTGCCAGCAGTTACTTGCGGTCACCCCTCCACTTT. This encodes CASSYLRSPLHF.

The chain has TRBV11-1 and TRBJ1-1; TRBD1 matches at 9 bases. V dropped 0 bases and J dropped 5; count of bases not matched to a gene: 7. The CDR3 is 16 residues long. The germline gives CDR1 SGHAT, CDR2 FQDESV (reference sequence). The CDR3 sequence is CASSLAPRQGDTEAFF. In DNA, the CDR3 is TGTGCCAGCAGCTTAGCTCCTAGACAGGGGGATACTGAAGCTTTCTTT.

CDR3 nucleotide sequence: TGTGCCAGCAGCTTACGGGGACAGCGGGCATACAATGAGCAGTTCTTC. Its protein is CASSLRGQRAYNEQFF. The V gene is TRBV11-2, the J gene TRBJ2-1; D might be TRBD1 (7 bases). Germline-derived CDR1 and CDR2 are SGHAT and FQNNGV. The CDR3 loop spans 16 amino acids. The V gene lost 2 bases and the J gene lost 4 bases, with 15 bases spanning the gap.

Details on this clone: One end of the junction fails to match germline, which may point to a read error. This chain joins TRBV7-9 and TRBJ1-3, with D unclear. CDR3 size: 12 residues. Germline CDR1 reads SEHNR; CDR2 reads FQNEAQ (reference sequence). Written as DNA, the CDR3 is TGTTCCAGCAGCGAGGCCCCGGAGGCCATATATTTT. Residues: CSSSEAPEAIYF.

The chain recombines TRBV10-3 with TRBJ2-2; 9 nucleotides line up with TRBD1. The CDR3 runs to 15 residues. Germline lookup yields CDR1 ENHRY and CDR2 SYGVKD. J was trimmed by 4 bases and V by 6 bases; bases with no gene match: 6. The CDR3 region is CAIRGTGTATGELFF. For the CDR3, the DNA is TGTGCCATCAGGGGGACAGGGACGGCCACCGGGGAGCTGTTTTTT.

The rearrangement links TRBV11-3 to TRBJ2-3, with 9 positions matching TRBD2. The CDR3 has 14 amino acids. V lost 8 bases and J lost 2; bases outside the gene matches: 5. From germline, CDR1 is SGHNT and CDR2 YENEEA. CDR3 loop: CASAKRGDTDTQYF. Here the CDR3 DNA reads TGTGCCAGCGCCAAGCGGGGGGACACAGATACGCAGTATTTT.

The chain combines TRBV7-9 with TRBJ2-7; TRBD1 is a possible D gene (6 bases). Germline loops: CDR1 SEHNR, CDR2 FQNEAQ (reference sequence). V shed 5 bases and J shed 3 bases, with 8 bases lying between them. The CDR3 is 12 amino acids. CDR3 protein: CASSRTVYEQYF. In DNA form, the CDR3 reads TGTGCCAGCAGCAGGACAGTCTACGAGCAGTACTTC.

The chain employs TRBV4-3 and TRBJ1-1; D not resolved. CDR1 is LGHNA, CDR2 YSLEER, per germline. V was cut by 0 bases and J by 2 bases, with 10 bases left in between. The CDR3 has 15 amino acids. The CDR3 nucleotides read TGCGCCAGCAGCCAAGACCCAGAAATCAACACTGAAGCTTTCTTT. Protein sequence: CASSQDPEINTEAFF.

The V call is TRBV12-5, the J call TRBJ2-7; no firm D call. Looked up from germline, CDR1 is LGHNT and CDR2 is FRNRAP. V was cut by 0 bases and J by 8 bases, with 11 bases left in between. The CDR3 sequence is 13 residues long. The CDR3, as DNA: TGTGCTAGTGGTTTGGTTTATGCGTCCAAGCAGTACTTC. Translation gives CASGLVYASKQYF. Full variable domain (rest looked up from reference TRBV12-5 and TRBJ2-7): DARVTQTPRHKVTEMGQEVTMRCQPILGHNTVFWYRQTMMQGLELLAYFRNRAPLDDSGMPKDRFSAEMPDATLATLKIQPSEPRDSAVYFCASGLVYASKQYFGPGTRLTVT.

Only one count was recorded for this clone. The germline gene is not matched at one end of the junction; a read error may be the cause. V and J are TRBV7-9 and TRBJ2-2; TRBD2 might be the D (5 bases). Germline-derived CDR1 and CDR2 are SEHNR and FQNEAQ (reference sequence). The CDR3 is 14 residues long. The CDR3 DNA reads TGTGCCAGCACCTTACTAGCGAACACCGGGGAGCTGTTTTTT. Protein sequence: CASTLLANTGELFF.

This chain connects TRBV27 to TRBJ2-7; D gene ambiguous. Trimming cost V 8 bases and J 5 bases, with 7 bases left between them. The CDR3 length is 10 residues. CDR1 is MNHEY and CDR2 is SMNVEV in the germline V gene (reference sequence). In nucleotides, the CDR3 is TGTGCCAGCGGCTTCCACGAGCAGTACTTC. Its protein product is CASGFHEQYF.

J is TRBJ2-7 and V is TRBV18; D ambiguous. The CDR3 contains 11 residues. The V gene's germline CDR1 is KGHSH and CDR2 LQKENI. Trimming removed 5 bases at V and 5 bases at J, with 7 bases between. The chain's CDR3 is CASSGQNEQYF. As DNA, the CDR3 is TGTGCCAGCTCAGGGCAGAACGAGCAGTACTTC.

The rearrangement uses TRBV7-9 and TRBJ1-2; 9 positions agree with TRBD1. Looked up from germline, CDR1 is SEHNR and CDR2 is FQNEAQ (reference sequence). This CDR3 spans 18 amino acids. V lost 5 bases, J lost 4 bases, and 17 bases stayed unmatched. The CDR3 protein is CASSHDPGQGGLFYGYTF. CDR3 DNA sequence: TGTGCCAGCAGCCACGACCCGGGACAGGGTGGTCTTTTCTATGGCTACACCTTC.

The chain combines TRBV10-3 with TRBJ2-5, with D hard to call. The J call may be wrong; the DNA end is better matched by TRBJ2-7. The CDR3 consists of 13 residues. Looked up from germline, CDR1 is ENHRY and CDR2 is SYGVKD. This CDR3 reads CAISERWGYEQYF. DNA of the CDR3: TGTGCCATCAGTGAGAGGTGGGGCTACGAGCAGTACTTC.